The 10 T cell receptor beta chains presented below share a single source sample, sequenced in a study of blood T cell repertoires in COVID-19. Sequencing was performed with immunoSEQ multiplex PCR; in TCRdb, only in-frame clones are kept and a portion is missing. The sample holds more than 300,000 clones, around 90% seen once. Sequenced input: peripheral blood. These receptors originate from a woman in her 40s with COVID-19, enrolled during active disease.

The chain employs TRBV5-1 and TRBJ1-2; maybe TRBD1 (5 bases). CDR3 size: 13 residues. V gave up 6 bases and J gave up 2 bases, with 11 bases separating them. The germline V gene encodes CDR1 SGHRS and CDR2 YFSETQ. The CDR3 DNA is TGCGCCAGCACCGTGGCAGGGAACTATGGCTACACCTTC. Residues: CASTVAGNYGYTF. Full variable domain (outside the CDR3, taken from reference TRBV5-1 and TRBJ1-2): KAGVTQTPRYLIKTRGQQVTLSCSPISGHRSVSWYQQTPGQGLQFLFEYFSETQRNKGNFPGRFSGRQFSNSRSEMNVSTLELGDSALYLCASTVAGNYGYTFGSGTRLTVV.

CDR3 DNA: TGTGCCAGCAGCTTCTTTCTACTAGCGGGGGTCTCCTACGAGCAGTACTTC. It specifies CASSFFLLAGVSYEQYF. The V call is TRBV13, the J call TRBJ2-7, with 11 positions matching TRBD2. The junction had 7 bases not matched to a gene; V was cut back by 3 bases and J by 0 bases. In germline, CDR1 is PRHDT, CDR2 FYEKMQ (reference sequence). There are 17 residues in the CDR3.

V usage is TRBV3-1 (or the pseudogene TRBV3-2) and J usage is TRBJ1-6; TRBD1 aligns across 7 bases. The V and J ends lost 4 bases and 6 bases, in that order; junction bases with no gene match: 12. Germline V lookup: CDR1 LGHDT, CDR2 YNNKEL (reference sequence). The CDR3 runs 17 residues. CDR3 protein: CASSPPQRGTANSPLHF. The CDR3 DNA sequence: TGTGCCAGCAGCCCGCCCCAACGAGGGACAGCTAATTCACCCCTCCACTTT.

The genes are TRBV19 and TRBJ2-3; TRBD2 matches at 9 bases. Looked up from germline, CDR1 is LNHDA and CDR2 is SQIVND (reference sequence). V lost 4 bases to trimming and J lost 5 bases; unmatched junction nucleotides: 4. CDR3 length equals 14 residues. The CDR3 protein is CASSNGGGGDTQYF. CDR3 nucleotides: TGTGCCAGTAGTAACGGCGGGGGGGGAGATACGCAGTATTTT.

This chain uses TRBV5-5 with TRBJ2-1; 12 bases line up with TRBD1. The length of the CDR3 is 17 residues. V dropped 4 bases and J dropped 6; count of bases not matched to a gene: 11. Germline CDR1 SGHKS, CDR2 YYEKEE (reference sequence). The CDR3 spells CASSPRAGTGGFNEQFF. The CDR3 DNA sequence: TGTGCCAGCAGCCCCCGAGCCGGGACAGGGGGCTTCAATGAGCAGTTCTTC.

The gene calls are TRBV9 and TRBJ2-7, with 10 bases that match TRBD2. The germline gives CDR1 SGDLS, CDR2 YYNGEE. Trimming cost V 3 bases and J 4 bases; bases outside gene matches: 4. This CDR3 is built from 14 residues. CDR3 sequence reads: CASSASGGRYEQYF. The CDR3 DNA reads as TGTGCCAGCAGCGCTAGCGGGGGTCGGTACGAGCAGTACTTC.

The chain recombines TRBV7-6 with TRBJ1-4; 7 bases are a match to TRBD1. The CDR3 contains 15 residues. J lost 8 bases, V lost 4 bases, and 10 bases had no gene match. In germline, CDR1 is SGHVS, CDR2 FNYEAQ. Here the CDR3 reads CASSSSDRAGEKLFF. The CDR3 nucleotides are TGTGCCAGCAGCTCGTCAGACAGGGCGGGAGAAAAACTGTTTTTT.

The chain recombines TRBV18 with TRBJ1-1; possible D gene TRBD1, 5 bases. The CDR3 contains 18 residues. Germline CDR1 KGHSH, CDR2 LQKENI. Trimming took off 3 bases at V and 0 bases at J, with 20 bases between the two ends. CDR3 in amino acids: CASSPLGEGYYMNTEAFF. The CDR3 coding sequence is TGTGCCAGCTCACCTCTCGGGGAGGGGTATTACATGAACACTGAAGCTTTCTTT. The full variable domain, completed using reference TRBV18 and TRBJ1-1, is NAGVMQNPRHLVRRRGQEARLRCSPMKGHSHVYWYRQLPEEGLKFMVYLQKENIIDESGMPKERFSAEFPKEGPSILRIQQVVRGDSAAYFCASSPLGEGYYMNTEAFFGQGTRLTVV.

This chain uses TRBV27 with TRBJ1-6; D remains ambiguous. CDR1 MNHEY and CDR2 SMNVEV come from the germline V gene (reference sequence). The CDR3 is made up of 18 amino acids. V was shortened by 2 bases and J by 6 bases, with 20 bases between the two germline ends. CDR3 in DNA: TGTGCCAGCAGTTTAGGAGCGGGAGGAGGGCAGGTTAATTCACCCCTCCACTTT. The encoded protein is CASSLGAGGGQVNSPLHF.

This rearrangement joins TRBV2 to TRBJ1-1; perhaps TRBD1 as D (5 bases). Germline lookup yields CDR1 SNHLY and CDR2 FYNNEI. V lost 3 bases to trimming and J lost 1 base, with 12 bases between them. The CDR3 loop spans 15 amino acids. This CDR3 is CASSDLFGGNTEAFF. CDR3 DNA sequence: TGTGCCAGCAGTGACTTGTTCGGGGGGAACACTGAAGCTTTCTTT. Full variable domain (outside the CDR3, taken from reference TRBV2 and TRBJ1-1): EPEVTQTPSHQVTQMGQEVILRCVPISNHLYFYWYRQILGQKVEFLVSFYNNEISEKSEIFDDQFSVERPDGSNFTLKIRSTKLEDSAMYFCASSDLFGGNTEAFFGQGTRLTVV.